This TCR beta chain was found in a study of low-dose radiotherapy and immunotherapy resistance in tumors. Study overall: A total of 6.5 Gy was given to Cohort 1 as 0.5 Gy per fraction every 2 weeks.

Time point denoted: after trial treatment. Noted treatment: LDRT plus nivolumab, ipilimumab, low-dose cyclophosphamide and aspirin (RACIN trial). Donors received nivolumab, ipilimumab, aspirin, low-dose cyclophosphamide and low-dose radiotherapy. This clonotype was picked up a small number of times. Alpha and beta chains were covered, as first-strand cDNA relied on TRAV- and TRBV-specific primers. Over 20 PCR cycles, TCRs were amplified from a constant-region primer and V-primer adapter. Isolated mRNA was amplified by in vitro transcription. In TCRdb, the reads were re-called with MiXCR into one record per CDR3 protein. The repertoire has 80,000 or so distinct CDR3 sequences, 15% to 20% of them found once; the top ten carry approximately 1.5%. This receptor was taken from a male donor with prostate cancer. Sequencing was performed on PBMCs, taken after low-dose radiotherapy plus immunotherapy.

Here the CDR3 DNA reads TGTGCCAGCTCACCACCAACCGAAAGGGGTGAAAAACTGTTTTTT. It yields the protein CASSPPTERGEKLFF. This chain uses TRBV18 with TRBJ1-4; tentatively, D is TRBD1 (5 bases). This CDR3 is 15 amino acids long. The germline CDR1 and CDR2 sequences are KGHSH and LQKENI. V lost 0 bases to trimming and J lost 7 bases, with 12 bases between them.